The clone carrying this T cell receptor beta chain was counted a single time. In the original workflow: For nucleated cells, counts were estimated from reference gene primer amplification. Sequencing used immunoSEQ multiplex PCR; TCRdb keeps in-frame clones, though not all of them. V, J and clone size reflect that table, while D and trimming were determined from the DNA. The data show 200,000 to 300,000 clones, over 80% seen once. The sample is drawn from a study of blood T cell repertoires in COVID-19. Across the whole study: Italy, Spain and the United States were the sources of the convalescent and acute COVID-19 samples. T cells, B-cell-depleted T cells, or PBMCs provided the cDNA or gDNA that served as material.

The receptor was isolated from a woman aged 55-69 years with active or convalescent COVID-19. The sequenced sample consisted of peripheral blood.

The CDR3, as DNA: TGTGCCTCCTGCCCTTGGAAAAGAAGCGGCACTGAAGCTTTCTTT. Translated, it gives CASCPWKRSGTEAFF. The rearrangement links TRBV2 to TRBJ1-1; no clear D. Trimming removed 11 bases at V and 4 bases at J, with 23 bases between. The CDR3 covers 15 residues. Germline CDR1 reads SNHLY; CDR2 reads FYNNEI.